These 32 T cell receptor beta chains share one sample of origin, sequenced in a study of shared clonotypes between healthy human individuals. Profiling relied on immunoSEQ multiplex PCR, and the TCRdb table lists in-frame clones only, not all of them. The data contain more than 1 million clones, approximately 80% of them seen just once; the ten biggest clones take up under 0.65%. The sequenced sample consisted of memory CD4+ T cells from PBMCs. Noted subset: CD45RA-negative fraction. These receptors were taken from a man between 18 and 29 years old in good health. Some clones in this sample may be carry-over from other donors' samples.

This chain uses TRBV27 with TRBJ2-1; TRBD2 aligns across 8 bases. Germline V gene lookup returns CDR1 MNHEY and CDR2 SMNVEV (reference sequence). The V segment lost 1 base and the J segment 0 bases; nucleotides outside the gene matches: 5. The CDR3 sequence is 17 residues long. CDR3 sequence (DNA): TGTGCCAGCAGTTTATGGACTAGCAGATACTCCTACAATGAGCAGTTCTTC. It yields the protein CASSLWTSRYSYNEQFF.

The V gene is TRBV6-5, the J gene TRBJ1-4; D is ambiguous. Between the trimmed V and J ends, which lost 5 bases and 9 bases, there was a span of 19 bases. CDR1 MNHEY and CDR2 SVGAGI come from the germline V gene. The CDR3 covers 15 residues. CDR3 amino acids: CASSPSTRRRQKLFF. CDR3 DNA: TGTGCCAGCAGTCCCTCGACCAGACGCCGCCAAAAACTGTTTTTT.

The J gene is TRBJ1-1, the V gene TRBV7-2; the D gene is possibly TRBD1 (6 bases). CDR3 length: 16 amino acids. CDR1 and CDR2 from the germline V gene are SGHTA and FQGNSA. The V gene lost 0 bases and the J gene lost 5 bases, with 16 bases spanning the gap. CDR3 DNA sequence: TGTGCCAGCAGCTTAGCGGGGGGGCTGGGTCGGACTGAAGCTTTCTTT. Amino acids: CASSLAGGLGRTEAFF. The entire variable domain, with the rest obtained from reference TRBV7-2 and TRBJ1-1, is as follows: GAGVSQSPSNKVTEKGKDVELRCDPISGHTALYWYRQSLGQGLEFLIYFQGNSAPDKSGLPSDRFSAERTGGSVSTLTIQRTQQEDSAVYLCASSLAGGLGRTEAFFGQGTRLTVV.

The chain joins TRBV6-4 to TRBJ2-2, with D possibly called TRBD1 or TRBD2 (6 bases each). The CDR3 has 13 residues. Germline V gene sequence: CDR1 MRHNA, CDR2 SNTAGT. Trimming pared 3 bases from V and 5 bases from J, leaving 7 bases between. The CDR3 here is CASSEGGTGELFF. The CDR3 DNA reads TGTGCCAGCAGTGAAGGGGGGACCGGGGAGCTGTTTTTT.

J is TRBJ2-3 and V is TRBV30, with D hard to call. The CDR3 is 13 residues long. V was pared by 4 bases and J by 2 bases, with 10 bases between. Germline V lookup: CDR1 GTSNPN, CDR2 SVGIG (reference sequence). The CDR3 spells CAWNSGHTDTQYF. DNA of the CDR3: TGTGCCTGGAATTCCGGCCACACAGATACGCAGTATTTT. Combining the CDR3 with reference TRBV30 and TRBJ2-3 gives the whole variable domain SQTIHQWPATLVQPVGSPLSLECTVEGTSNPNLYWYRQAAGRGLQLLFYSVGIGQISSEVPQNLSASRPQDRQFILSSKKLLLSDSGFYLCAWNSGHTDTQYFGPGTRLTVL.

V usage is TRBV19 and J usage is TRBJ2-5, with 7 bases that match TRBD2. The J segment lost 6 bases and the V segment lost 4 bases, leaving 8 bases of the junction unmatched. CDR3 length: 14 amino acids. Germline values: CDR1 LNHDA, CDR2 SQIVND (reference sequence). The DNA for the CDR3 is TGTGCCAGTAGTACGTTGGGGGGGAAGAAGACCCAGTACTTC. It codes for CASSTLGGKKTQYF.

A note on this clone: At the DNA level, this CDR3 is encoded by other sequences in the same sample as well. The rearrangement links TRBV5-1 to TRBJ2-3, with 12 bases matching TRBD2. J gave up 2 bases and V 4 bases, and 5 bases lay outside the gene matches. This CDR3 comprises 16 residues. In germline, CDR1 is SGHRS, CDR2 YFSETQ. The CDR3 bases are TGCGCCAGCAGCGGGGGACTAGCGGGTTTCACAGATACGCAGTATTTT. It specifies CASSGGLAGFTDTQYF.

The chain joins TRBV12-5 to TRBJ1-1; 11 bases fit TRBD1. The junction had 10 bases not matched to a gene; V was cut back by 5 bases and J by 5 bases. Germline loops: CDR1 LGHNT, CDR2 FRNRAP. The CDR3 sequence is 16 residues long. The CDR3 sequence: CASGRGTGGESTEAFF. The DNA of the CDR3 is TGTGCTAGTGGTAGAGGGACAGGGGGGGAAAGTACTGAAGCTTTCTTT.

The rearrangement links TRBV5-1 to TRBJ2-3; D is ambiguous. The CDR3 runs 16 residues. The germline V and J ends were trimmed by 0 bases and 0 bases, with 11 bases remaining between them. Germline V CDR1 and CDR2: SGHRS, YFSETQ. The CDR3 sequence: CASSLASVSSTDTQYF. The CDR3 DNA follows: TGCGCCAGCAGCTTGGCCTCAGTTTCTAGCACAGATACGCAGTATTTT.

The J gene is TRBJ1-6, the V gene TRBV7-6, with D unresolved. Trimming pared 4 bases from V and 7 bases from J, leaving 11 bases between. CDR1 is SGHVS, CDR2 FNYEAQ, per germline. This CDR3 contains 14 residues. Written as DNA, the CDR3 is TGTGCCAGCAGCTCTCTAACTGGGAATTCACCCCTCCACTTT. Its translation: CASSSLTGNSPLHF. Filled out from reference TRBV7-6 and TRBJ1-6, the complete variable domain reads GAGVSQSPRYKVTKRGQDVALRCDPISGHVSLYWYRQALGQGPEFLTYFNYEAQQDKSGLPNDRFSAERPEGSISTLTIQRTEQRDSAMYRCASSSLTGNSPLHFGNGTRLTVT.

This clone was seen only a few times. This chain connects TRBV15 to TRBJ1-1; D call uncertain. Germline V CDR1 and CDR2: LNHNV, YYDKDF (reference sequence). V was shortened by 1 base and J by 0 bases, with 6 bases between the two germline ends. The CDR3 contains 14 residues. Here the CDR3 reads CATSRVSMNTEAFF. The CDR3 DNA reads TGTGCCACCAGCAGAGTCAGCATGAACACTGAAGCTTTCTTT.

In its sample, this clone was seen once. The chain employs TRBV7-2 and TRBJ2-5; 8 bases align to TRBD2. The CDR3 length is 14 residues. Germline trimming cut 2 bases from V and 5 bases from J; bases unmatched to any gene: 4. Germline CDR1 is SGHTA and CDR2 is FQGNSA. For the CDR3, the DNA is TGTGCCAGCAGCTTACTAGCGGGTGGGGAGACCCAGTACTTC. Translated: CASSLLAGGETQYF.

The rearrangement joins TRBV5-1 to TRBJ2-7; D remains unclear. The CDR3 runs to 12 residues. V was trimmed by 4 bases and J by 5 bases, leaving 10 bases between them. The V gene's germline CDR1 is SGHRS and CDR2 YFSETQ. CDR3 amino acids: CASSARSDEQYF. The CDR3 bases are TGCGCCAGCAGCGCCCGTTCCGACGAGCAGTACTTC.

This sequence joins TRBV5-1 and TRBJ2-1; 8 bases map to TRBD2. The V segment lost 0 bases and the J segment 9 bases; nucleotides outside the gene matches: 5. The germline V gene encodes CDR1 SGHRS and CDR2 YFSETQ. The CDR3 spans 14 residues. CDR3 residues: CASSLERGWGEQFF. For the CDR3, the DNA is TGCGCCAGCAGCTTGGAGCGGGGGTGGGGTGAGCAGTTCTTC.

This clone turned up a few times. This sequence joins TRBV7-9 and TRBJ2-7; 8 nucleotides align to TRBD1. V trimming: 2 bases; J trimming: 3 bases; junction bases outside the gene matches: 9. The CDR3 sequence is 16 residues long. Germline CDR1 SEHNR, CDR2 FQNEAQ (reference sequence). The CDR3 nucleotides read TGTGCCAGCAGCTTATTCCCCCCAGGGGGCCGCTACGAGCAGTACTTC. This sequence encodes CASSLFPPGGRYEQYF.

This chain uses TRBV6-6 with TRBJ1-2, with TRBD1 identical over 7 bases. The trim removed 6 bases at V and 8 bases at J, leaving 6 bases unmatched. The germline V gene has CDR1 MNHNY and CDR2 SVGAGI (reference sequence). The CDR3 covers 12 residues. The CDR3, as DNA: TGTGCCAGCAGCCGGACAGGCGGAGGCTACACCTTC. Protein: CASSRTGGGYTF.

The rearrangement links TRBV7-6 to TRBJ2-3; D uncertain. The germline gives CDR1 SGHVS, CDR2 FNYEAQ. The CDR3 contains 14 residues. Trimming removed 4 bases from V and 5 bases from J, with 13 bases in between. As DNA, the CDR3 is TGTGCCAGCAGCTCTTCGACAAGCCAAGATACGCAGTATTTT. This sequence encodes CASSSSTSQDTQYF.

This clone was counted a few times. V gene TRBV10-1 combines with J gene TRBJ2-1; a weak D match, TRBD2 (5 bases). The length of the CDR3 is 15 residues. Germline lookup yields CDR1 WNHNN and CDR2 SYGVQD (reference sequence). Trimming pared 4 bases from V and 8 bases from J, leaving 18 bases between. This CDR3 reads CASSGGLLPLDEQFF. CDR3 coding DNA: TGCGCCAGCAGTGGAGGACTCCTTCCTTTGGATGAGCAGTTCTTC.

This clone was recorded many times. The CDR3 is CASSRKGRETQYF. CDR3 nucleotide sequence: TGTGCCAGCAGCAGAAAGGGAAGGGAGACCCAGTACTTC. This chain links TRBV11-2 with TRBJ2-5; D call uncertain. The CDR3 is 13 amino acids. Trimming stripped 5 bases from V and 5 bases from J, with 12 bases between. CDR1 and CDR2 from the germline V gene are SGHAT and FQNNGV.

This chain joins TRBV9 and TRBJ2-1, with TRBD2 identical over 12 bases. The CDR3 extends over 16 amino acids. Germline V lookup: CDR1 SGDLS, CDR2 YYNGEE. J was trimmed by 3 bases and V by 3 bases; bases with no gene match: 4. The CDR3 is CASSGMTSGSYNEQFF. The CDR3 DNA reads TGTGCCAGCAGCGGCATGACTAGCGGGAGCTACAATGAGCAGTTCTTC.

The V gene is TRBV18, the J gene TRBJ2-7, with no clear D. Germline V gene data show CDR1 as KGHSH and CDR2 as LQKENI. Trimming removed 4 bases from V and 0 bases from J, with 10 bases in between. The CDR3 length is 14 residues. The CDR3 sequence: CASSLGRISYEQYF. CDR3 coding DNA: TGTGCCAGCTCACTTGGCAGGATCTCCTACGAGCAGTACTTC.

The CDR3, as DNA: TGTGCCTGGAACGACAGCCCCAATCAGCCCCAGCATTTT. Its protein is CAWNDSPNQPQHF. This sequence joins TRBV30 and TRBJ1-5; D perhaps matches TRBD1 (5 bases). Looked up from germline, CDR1 is GTSNPN and CDR2 is SVGIG (reference sequence). V lost 4 bases and J 3 bases, leaving 10 bases between the germline ends. CDR3 length: 13 amino acids.

The chain couples TRBV10-3 to TRBJ2-7; D possibly corresponds to TRBD2 (6 bases). Germline CDR1 and CDR2: ENHRY and SYGVKD. The CDR3 runs to 15 residues. V was clipped by 4 bases and J by 0 bases, with 13 bases between them. CDR3 in amino acids: CAISGGAGSSYEQYF. The CDR3 DNA sequence: TGTGCCATCAGTGGGGGTGCGGGGAGCTCCTACGAGCAGTACTTC.

This chain connects TRBV15 to TRBJ1-1; D is possibly TRBD1 (6 bases). This CDR3 has 13 amino acids. Trimming left V 5 bases short and J 2 bases short, with 9 bases between. The germline gives CDR1 LNHNV, CDR2 YYDKDF (reference sequence). DNA for the CDR3: TGTGCCACCAGCTTGGACAGAAACACTGAAGCTTTCTTT. Residues: CATSLDRNTEAFF.

The chain has TRBV9 and TRBJ2-1; 11 bases are shared with TRBD2. This CDR3 spans 18 amino acids. V was pared by 3 bases and J by 0 bases, with 8 bases of the junction left unmatched. Germline V CDR1 and CDR2: SGDLS, YYNGEE. CDR3 in DNA: TGTGCCAGCAGCGACCGGACTAGCGGGTCCGGCTCCTACAATGAGCAGTTCTTC. Translating gives CASSDRTSGSGSYNEQFF.

This chain uses TRBV5-1 with TRBJ1-2; D is uncertain. Germline loops: CDR1 SGHRS, CDR2 YFSETQ. The CDR3 sequence is 13 residues long. The ends were cut back, 2 bases at V and 3 bases at J, with 8 bases in the middle. The CDR3 protein is CASSFSTDYGYTF. The CDR3 DNA is TGCGCCAGCAGCTTCTCGACGGACTATGGCTACACCTTC. Full variable domain (missing parts from reference TRBV5-1 and TRBJ1-2): KAGVTQTPRYLIKTRGQQVTLSCSPISGHRSVSWYQQTPGQGLQFLFEYFSETQRNKGNFPGRFSGRQFSNSRSEMNVSTLELGDSALYLCASSFSTDYGYTFGSGTRLTVV.

Regarding this clone: Other DNA variants within this sample encode the same CDR3. The chain is built from TRBV7-2 and TRBJ2-5; D gene ambiguous. Trimming removed 2 bases from V and 5 bases from J, with 6 bases in between. Per the germline V gene, CDR1 is SGHTA and CDR2 is FQGNSA. The CDR3 covers 12 residues. DNA for the CDR3: TGTGCCAGCAGCTTACAAAGGGAGACCCAGTACTTC. Encoded protein: CASSLQRETQYF.

This clone was found a few times. The J gene is TRBJ1-3, the V gene TRBV19; possible D gene TRBD1, 5 bases. Trimming took 7 bases from V and 2 from J, leaving 9 bases between them. The CDR3 contains 13 residues. CDR1 and CDR2 from the germline V gene are LNHDA and SQIVND (reference sequence). CDR3 bases: TGTGCCAGTACCCGGGACGCTGGAAACACCATATATTTT. This encodes CASTRDAGNTIYF.

This clone was recorded once. The chain recombines TRBV7-9 with TRBJ1-1; D ambiguous. The CDR3 runs 13 residues. The germline V and J ends were trimmed by 2 bases and 4 bases, with 8 bases remaining between them. Per the germline V gene, CDR1 is SEHNR and CDR2 is FQNEAQ (reference sequence). CDR3 bases: TGTGCCAGCAGCTTAATTACTGCCACTGAAGCTTTCTTT. Encoded protein: CASSLITATEAFF.

This chain uses TRBV27 with TRBJ2-3, with 12 positions matching TRBD2. Germline V gives CDR1 MNHEY, CDR2 SMNVEV (reference sequence). Losses at the gene ends were 4 bases for V and 5 bases for J; bases not matched to a gene: 10. This CDR3 has 17 amino acids. CDR3 region: CASSSRLAGGLVDTQYF. The CDR3 DNA sequence: TGTGCCAGCAGTTCGAGGCTAGCGGGAGGGCTTGTAGATACGCAGTATTTT.

This chain links TRBV6-5 with TRBJ1-2; 8 bases fit TRBD1. J lost 4 bases, V lost 6 bases, and 10 bases had no gene match. This CDR3 is 15 amino acids long. CDR1 is MNHEY and CDR2 is SVGAGI in the germline V gene. CDR3 in amino acids: CASRTRDRPLYGYTF. CDR3 nucleotides: TGTGCCAGCAGGACGAGGGACAGGCCCCTCTATGGCTACACCTTC.

This chain connects TRBV28 to TRBJ1-5; 8 nucleotides agree with TRBD1. CDR3 length: 15 amino acids. Losses at the gene ends were 4 bases for V and 6 bases for J; bases not matched to a gene: 8. CDR1 and CDR2 (germline): MDHEN, SYDVKM. The CDR3 DNA reads TGTGCCAGCAGTTCGGGACAGGTCGGTGGTCAGCCCCAGCATTTT. It yields the protein CASSSGQVGGQPQHF. Full variable domain (rest looked up from reference TRBV28 and TRBJ1-5): DVKVTQSSRYLVKRTGEKVFLECVQDMDHENMFWYRQDPGLGLRLIYFSYDVKMKEKGDIPEGYSVSREKKERFSLILESASTNQTSMYLCASSSGQVGGQPQHFGDGTRLSIL.